The 18 T cell receptor beta chains in this list originate from one sample, sequenced in a study of control samples from healthy donors and cancer patients. Sequencing used immunoSEQ multiplex PCR; TCRdb keeps in-frame clones, though not all of them. The sample has around 180,000 clones, 80% to 90% seen once. Source material: blood. Receptors originate from a woman aged 25 to 39 in good health.

The J gene is TRBJ2-7, the V gene TRBV11-2; unclear D gene. The CDR3 runs 14 residues. Germline CDR1 reads SGHAT; CDR2 reads FQNNGV. V was cut by 5 bases and J by 2 bases, with 13 bases left in between. The CDR3 spells CASSAPGLTYEQYV. In DNA form, the CDR3 reads TGTGCCAGCAGCGCCCCGGGCCTAACCTACGAGCAGTACGTC.

This sequence joins TRBV15 and TRBJ2-3; D not certain. This CDR3 is built from 16 residues. The germline CDR1 and CDR2 sequences are LNHNV and YYDKDF (reference sequence). Trimming stripped 1 base from V and 3 bases from J, with 14 bases between. CDR3 nucleotides: TGTGCCACCAGCAGAGTCATAGGAGTCGGTACAGATACGCAGTATTTT. This gives the protein CATSRVIGVGTDTQYF.

This sequence joins TRBV6-6 and TRBJ2-7; D is perhaps TRBD2 (6 bases). Germline V CDR1 and CDR2: MNHNY, SVGAGI (reference sequence). The CDR3 is 15 residues long. Deletions cut 3 bases from V and 0 bases from J, with 12 bases between. DNA for the CDR3: TGTGCCAGCAGTTATGATCTCGGGAGCTCCTACGAGCAGTACTTC. It translates to CASSYDLGSSYEQYF.

The V and J genes are TRBV24-1 and TRBJ2-1; D might be TRBD2 (5 bases). The V gene lost 3 bases and the J gene lost 7 bases, with 9 bases spanning the gap. Germline V gives CDR1 KGHDR, CDR2 SFDVKD. The CDR3 is made up of 13 amino acids. DNA of the CDR3: TGTGCCACCAGTGATCCCGGGAAGAATGAGCAGTTCTTC. Protein product: CATSDPGKNEQFF.

The chain has TRBV28 and TRBJ1-4; possibly TRBD1 for D (6 bases). The V gene lost 6 bases and the J gene lost 8 bases, with 13 bases spanning the gap. Germline V gives CDR1 MDHEN, CDR2 SYDVKM. The length of the CDR3 is 13 residues. The CDR3 spells CASSLAGAEKLFF. The CDR3 nucleotides are TGTGCCAGCAGCCTAGCGGGGGCGGAAAAACTGTTTTTT.

This clone was picked up one time. J is TRBJ1-2 and V is TRBV11-2; D gene ambiguous. Trimming cost V 0 bases and J 0 bases, with 8 bases left between them. This CDR3 contains 15 residues. Germline lookup yields CDR1 SGHAT and CDR2 FQNNGV. Here the CDR3 DNA reads TGTGCCAGCAGCTTAGAGGCGTCATCTAACTATGGCTACACCTTC. It encodes CASSLEASSNYGYTF.

The CDR3: CAISESADTQYF. The CDR3 DNA is TGTGCCATCAGTGAGAGCGCGGATACGCAGTATTTT. V is TRBV10-3 and J is TRBJ2-3; D not certain. The CDR3 sequence is 12 residues long. The germline V gene encodes CDR1 ENHRY and CDR2 SYGVKD. Trimming removed 2 bases at V and 6 bases at J, with 6 bases between.

This chain links TRBV19 with TRBJ2-2; D is unclear. The CDR3 has 17 amino acids. With 3 bases removed from V and 2 bases from J, the gap between germline ends came to 16 bases. Germline V gives CDR1 LNHDA, CDR2 SQIVND (reference sequence). The CDR3 nucleotides are TGTGCCAGTAGTATCCCTCCCACAGAGATTAACACCGGGGAGCTGTTTTTT. Protein product: CASSIPPTEINTGELFF. Looking up the rest from reference TRBV19 and TRBJ2-2 gives the full variable domain: DGGITQSPKYLFRKEGQNVTLSCEQNLNHDAMYWYRQDPGQGLRLIYYSQIVNDFQKGDIAEGYSVSREKKESFPLTVTSAQKNPTAFYLCASSIPPTEINTGELFFGEGSRLTVL.

This clone was detected only once. V is TRBV27 and J is TRBJ2-5; D unresolved. CDR1 is MNHEY and CDR2 is SMNVEV in the germline V gene (reference sequence). This CDR3 has 13 residues. With 1 base removed from V and 3 bases from J, the gap between germline ends came to 6 bases. CDR3 in DNA: TGTGCCAGCAGTTTATGGCCCGAAGAGACCCAGTACTTC. Its protein is CASSLWPEETQYF.

This chain connects TRBV29-1 to TRBJ2-7, with TRBD2 identical over 9 bases. J lost 1 base, V lost 6 bases, and 7 bases had no gene match. CDR1 SQVTM and CDR2 ANQGSEA come from the germline V gene. The CDR3 spans 14 residues. As DNA, the CDR3 is TGCAGCGTAGAGGTTACTAGCGGGTCCTACGAGCAGTACTTC. It codes for CSVEVTSGSYEQYF.

The chain recombines TRBV6-6 with TRBJ1-4, with D possibly matching TRBD1 (5 bases). The length of the CDR3 is 15 residues. CDR1 MNHNY and CDR2 SVGAGI come from the germline V gene (reference sequence). V lost 7 bases and J lost 2, with 14 bases in between. The CDR3 bases are TGTGCCAGCATCCGAGTCGGGGCGACTAATGAAAAACTGTTTTTT. Amino acids: CASIRVGATNEKLFF.

This chain uses TRBV10-3 with TRBJ2-2, with 7 bases fitting TRBD1. The germline CDR1 and CDR2 sequences are ENHRY and SYGVKD. The V and J ends lost 9 bases and 0 bases, in that order; junction bases with no gene match: 10. The CDR3 consists of 16 residues. The DNA for the CDR3 is TGTGCCATACCTTGGGACAGAGTTTCGAACACCGGGGAGCTGTTTTTT. It yields the protein CAIPWDRVSNTGELFF.

This rearrangement joins TRBV30 to TRBJ1-1, with TRBD1 identical over 8 bases. J was trimmed by 10 bases and V by 3 bases; bases with no gene match: 7. Germline assignment: CDR1 GTSNPN and CDR2 SVGIG (reference sequence). The CDR3 runs to 12 residues. CDR3 bases: TGTGCCTGGAGGAGGCAGGGGGCCCGAGCTTTCTTT. Translating gives CAWRRQGARAFF.

The CDR3 is CASSPTSGENIDTQYF. As DNA, the CDR3 is TGTGCCAGCAGCCCAACTAGCGGGGAAAATATAGATACGCAGTATTTT. This chain uses TRBV7-9 with TRBJ2-3, with 10 bases aligning to TRBD2. From germline, CDR1 is SEHNR and CDR2 FQNEAQ (reference sequence). This CDR3 spans 16 amino acids. The V and J ends lost 5 bases and 5 bases, in that order; junction bases with no gene match: 10.

CDR3 sequence reads: CAIRDTSTDTQYF. The CDR3, as DNA: TGTGCCATCAGGGATACTAGCACAGATACGCAGTATTTT. J is TRBJ2-3 and V is TRBV28; maybe TRBD1 (5 bases). The CDR3 is 13 residues long. Germline values: CDR1 MDHEN, CDR2 SYDVKM. Trimming removed 10 bases at V and 0 bases at J, with 11 bases between.

CDR3 nucleotides: TGTGCCAGCATGGGTGGCGAGCAGTACTTC. Its translation is CASMGGEQYF. The genes are TRBV6-5 and TRBJ2-7; unclear D gene. Germline V lookup: CDR1 MNHEY, CDR2 SVGAGI. Trimming removed 7 bases from V and 6 bases from J, with 7 bases in between. The CDR3 consists of 10 residues.

This chain joins TRBV6-6 and TRBJ2-4; TRBD1 matches at 10 bases. Trimming took 6 bases from V and 5 from J; bases not matched to a gene: 10. The CDR3 runs 16 residues. Germline loops: CDR1 MNHNY, CDR2 SVGAGI (reference sequence). The DNA of the CDR3 is TGTGCCAGCAGCCGGGACAGGGGATACAGGCAAAACATTCAGTACTTC. Its translation is CASSRDRGYRQNIQYF.

This clone was seen a handful of times. V and J are TRBV7-9 and TRBJ1-2; possible D gene TRBD1, 6 bases. The V and J ends lost 3 bases and 4 bases respectively, with 6 bases between them. The CDR3 runs to 12 residues. Germline V gene sequence: CDR1 SEHNR, CDR2 FQNEAQ (reference sequence). CDR3 sequence (DNA): TGTGCCAGCAGCTTGGACAGCTATGGCTACACCTTC. The encoded protein is CASSLDSYGYTF.